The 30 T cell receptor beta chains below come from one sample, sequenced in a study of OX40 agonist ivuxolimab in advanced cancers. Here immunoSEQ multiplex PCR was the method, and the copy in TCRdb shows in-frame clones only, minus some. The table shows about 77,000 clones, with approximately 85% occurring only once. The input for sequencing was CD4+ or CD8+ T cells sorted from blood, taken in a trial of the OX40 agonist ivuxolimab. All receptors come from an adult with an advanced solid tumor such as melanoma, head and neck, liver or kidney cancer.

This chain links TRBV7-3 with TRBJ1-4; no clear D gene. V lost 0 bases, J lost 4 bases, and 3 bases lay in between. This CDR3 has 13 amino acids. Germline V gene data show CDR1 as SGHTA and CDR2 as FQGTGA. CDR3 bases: TGTGCCAGCAGCTTAACGATTAATGAAAAACTGTTTTTT. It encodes CASSLTINEKLFF.

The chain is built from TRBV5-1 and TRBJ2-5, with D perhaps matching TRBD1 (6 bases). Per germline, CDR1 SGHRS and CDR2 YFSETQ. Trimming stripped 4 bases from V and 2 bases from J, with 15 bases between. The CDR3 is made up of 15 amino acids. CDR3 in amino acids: CASSQGQYLQETQYF. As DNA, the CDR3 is TGCGCCAGCAGCCAGGGGCAGTACCTACAAGAGACCCAGTACTTC. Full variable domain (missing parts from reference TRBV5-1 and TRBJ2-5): KAGVTQTPRYLIKTRGQQVTLSCSPISGHRSVSWYQQTPGQGLQFLFEYFSETQRNKGNFPGRFSGRQFSNSRSEMNVSTLELGDSALYLCASSQGQYLQETQYFGPGTRLLVL.

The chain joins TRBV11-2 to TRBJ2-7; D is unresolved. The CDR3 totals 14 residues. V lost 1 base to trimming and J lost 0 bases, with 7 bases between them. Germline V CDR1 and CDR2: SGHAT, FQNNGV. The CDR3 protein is CASSLATSSYEQYF. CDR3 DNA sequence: TGTGCCAGCAGCTTAGCTACCAGCTCCTACGAGCAGTACTTC.

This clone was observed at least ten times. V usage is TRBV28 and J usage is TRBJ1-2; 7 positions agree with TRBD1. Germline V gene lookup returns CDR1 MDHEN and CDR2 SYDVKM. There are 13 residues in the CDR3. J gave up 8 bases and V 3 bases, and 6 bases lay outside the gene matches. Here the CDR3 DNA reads TGTGCCAGCAGTTTGGTAGGGGGCGTAGGCTACACCTTC. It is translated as CASSLVGGVGYTF.

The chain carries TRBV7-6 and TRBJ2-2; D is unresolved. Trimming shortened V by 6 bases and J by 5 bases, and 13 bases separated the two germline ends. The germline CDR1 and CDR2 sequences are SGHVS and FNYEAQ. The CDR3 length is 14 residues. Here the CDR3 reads CASRRTWATGELFF. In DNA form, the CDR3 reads TGTGCCAGCAGACGGACCTGGGCGACCGGGGAGCTGTTTTTT.

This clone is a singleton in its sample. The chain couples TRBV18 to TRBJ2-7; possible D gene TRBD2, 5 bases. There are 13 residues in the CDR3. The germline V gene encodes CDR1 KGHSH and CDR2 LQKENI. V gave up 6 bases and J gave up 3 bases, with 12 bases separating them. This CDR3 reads CASSPSEGYEQYF. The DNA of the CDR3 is TGTGCCAGCTCTCCCTCCGAGGGCTACGAGCAGTACTTC.

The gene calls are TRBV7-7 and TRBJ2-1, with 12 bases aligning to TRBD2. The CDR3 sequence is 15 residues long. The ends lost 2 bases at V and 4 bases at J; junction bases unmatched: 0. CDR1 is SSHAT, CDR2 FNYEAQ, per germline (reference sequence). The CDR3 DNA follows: TGTGCCAGCAGCTTAACTAGCGGGGGGTACAATGAGCAGTTCTTC. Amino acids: CASSLTSGGYNEQFF.

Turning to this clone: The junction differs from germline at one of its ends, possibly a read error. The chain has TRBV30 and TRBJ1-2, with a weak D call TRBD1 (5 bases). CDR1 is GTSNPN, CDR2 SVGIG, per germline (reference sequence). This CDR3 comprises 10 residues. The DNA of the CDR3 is TGTGCCAGGAGGCAGGGTCGGTTCACCTTC. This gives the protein CARRQGRFTF. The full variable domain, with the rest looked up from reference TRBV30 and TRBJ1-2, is SQTIHQWPATLVQPVGSPLSLECTVEGTSNPNLYWYRQAAGRGLQLLFYSVGIGQISSEVPQNLSASRPQDRQFILSSKKLLLSDSGFYLCARRQGRFTFGSGTRLTVV.

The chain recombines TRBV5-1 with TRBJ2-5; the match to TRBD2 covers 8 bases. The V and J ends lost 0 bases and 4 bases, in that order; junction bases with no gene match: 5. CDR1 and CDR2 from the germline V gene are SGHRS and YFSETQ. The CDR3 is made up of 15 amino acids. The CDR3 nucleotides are TGCGCCAGCAGCTTGGGGGCTAGCGGGCCAGAGACCCAGTACTTC. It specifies CASSLGASGPETQYF.

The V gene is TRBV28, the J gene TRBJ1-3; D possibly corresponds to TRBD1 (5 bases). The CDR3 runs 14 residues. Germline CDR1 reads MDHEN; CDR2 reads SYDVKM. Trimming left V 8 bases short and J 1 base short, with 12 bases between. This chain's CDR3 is CASRLGGSGNTIYF. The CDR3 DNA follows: TGTGCCAGCCGCCTTGGGGGTTCTGGAAACACCATATATTTT.

In DNA, the CDR3 is TGTGCCAGCAGCTTGTACCAGACAGGGGGGGTCGAGCAGTACTTC. Encoded protein: CASSLYQTGGVEQYF. The rearrangement uses TRBV5-8 and TRBJ2-7, with 9 bases identical to TRBD1. The CDR3 consists of 15 residues. The germline V gene has CDR1 SGHTS and CDR2 YDEGEE. V gave up 1 base and J gave up 6 bases; unmatched junction bases: 8.

CDR3 residues: CASSISASGGSFSYEQYF. CDR3 in DNA: TGTGCCAGTAGTATCTCGGCTAGCGGGGGGTCCTTCTCCTACGAGCAGTACTTC. The V and J genes are TRBV19 and TRBJ2-7, with 11 bases identical to TRBD2. There are 18 residues in the CDR3. With 3 bases clipped from V and 0 bases from J, the junction kept 10 bases outside the gene matches. Germline CDR1 and CDR2: LNHDA and SQIVND (reference sequence).

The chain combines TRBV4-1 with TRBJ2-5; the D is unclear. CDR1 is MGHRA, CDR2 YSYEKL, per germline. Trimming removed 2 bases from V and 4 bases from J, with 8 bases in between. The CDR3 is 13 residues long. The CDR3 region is CASSQWQRETQYF. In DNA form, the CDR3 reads TGCGCCAGCAGCCAATGGCAAAGAGAGACCCAGTACTTC.

The CDR3: CASSRHGQGPYEQYF. The DNA of the CDR3 is TGTGCCAGCAGCCGCCATGGACAGGGCCCCTACGAGCAGTACTTC. The J gene is TRBJ2-7, the V gene TRBV7-2, with 8 nucleotides matching TRBD1. The J segment lost 2 bases and the V segment lost 5 bases, leaving 8 bases of the junction unmatched. Germline CDR1 is SGHTA and CDR2 is FQGNSA. This CDR3 is built from 15 residues. Looking up the rest from reference TRBV7-2 and TRBJ2-7 gives the full variable domain: GAGVSQSPSNKVTEKGKDVELRCDPISGHTALYWYRQSLGQGLEFLIYFQGNSAPDKSGLPSDRFSAERTGGSVSTLTIQRTQQEDSAVYLCASSRHGQGPYEQYFGPGTRLTVT.

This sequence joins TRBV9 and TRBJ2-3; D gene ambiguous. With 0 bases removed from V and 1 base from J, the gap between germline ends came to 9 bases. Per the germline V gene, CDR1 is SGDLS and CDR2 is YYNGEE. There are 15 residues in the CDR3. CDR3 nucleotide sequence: TGTGCCAGCAGCGTAGGGCCGGCGGGCACAGATACGCAGTATTTT. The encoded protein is CASSVGPAGTDTQYF. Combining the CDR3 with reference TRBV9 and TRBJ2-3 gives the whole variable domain DSGVTQTPKHLITATGQRVTLRCSPRSGDLSVYWYQQSLDQGLQFLIQYYNGEERAKGNILERFSAQQFPDLHSELNLSSLELGDSALYFCASSVGPAGTDTQYFGPGTRLTVL.

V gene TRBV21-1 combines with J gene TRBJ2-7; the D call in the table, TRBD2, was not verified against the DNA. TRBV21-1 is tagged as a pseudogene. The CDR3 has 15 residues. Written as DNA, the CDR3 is TGTGCCAGCTGGGAATTCGGGATTCTCCATTGGGAGCAGTACTTC. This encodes CASWEFGILHWEQYF.

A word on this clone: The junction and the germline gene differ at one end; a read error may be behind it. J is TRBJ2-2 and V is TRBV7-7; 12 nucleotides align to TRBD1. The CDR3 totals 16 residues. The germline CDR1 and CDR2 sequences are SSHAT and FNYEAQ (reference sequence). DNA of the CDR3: TGTGCTAGCAGCCGCCGGGGACAGGGGGCGTCCGGGGAGCTGTTTTTT. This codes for CASSRRGQGASGELFF.

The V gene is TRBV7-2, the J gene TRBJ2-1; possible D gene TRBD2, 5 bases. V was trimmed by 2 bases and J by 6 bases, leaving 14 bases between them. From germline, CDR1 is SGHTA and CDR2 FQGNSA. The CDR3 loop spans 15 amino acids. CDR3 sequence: CASSLIGVFVNEQFF. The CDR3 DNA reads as TGTGCCAGCAGCTTAATCGGGGTATTTGTCAATGAGCAGTTCTTC.

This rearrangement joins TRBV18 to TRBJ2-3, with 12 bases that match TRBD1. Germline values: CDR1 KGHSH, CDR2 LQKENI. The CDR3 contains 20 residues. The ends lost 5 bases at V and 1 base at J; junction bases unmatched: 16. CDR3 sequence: CASSRTGTGGEVLGTDTQYF. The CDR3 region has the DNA TGTGCCAGCTCAAGAACCGGGACAGGGGGCGAAGTTCTCGGCACAGATACGCAGTATTTT.

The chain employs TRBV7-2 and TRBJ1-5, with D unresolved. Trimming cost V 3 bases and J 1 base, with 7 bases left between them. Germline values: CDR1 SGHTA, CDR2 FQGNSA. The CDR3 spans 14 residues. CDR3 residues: CASSLYGSNQPQHF. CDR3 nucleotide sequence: TGTGCCAGCAGCTTGTATGGGAGCAATCAGCCCCAGCATTTT.

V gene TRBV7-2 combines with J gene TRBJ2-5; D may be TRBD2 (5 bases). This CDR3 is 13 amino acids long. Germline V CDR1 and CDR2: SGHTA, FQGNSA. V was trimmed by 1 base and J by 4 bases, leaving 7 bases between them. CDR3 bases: TGTGCCAGCAGCTTAGGACGGGGAGAGACCCAGTACTTC. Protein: CASSLGRGETQYF.

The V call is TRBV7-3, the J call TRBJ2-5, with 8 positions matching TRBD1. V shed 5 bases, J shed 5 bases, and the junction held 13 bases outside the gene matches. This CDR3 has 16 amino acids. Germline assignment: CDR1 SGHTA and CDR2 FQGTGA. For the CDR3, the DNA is TGTGCCAGCAGCCCTAGCTCGCAGGGGGCCGGGGAGACCCAGTACTTC. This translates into CASSPSSQGAGETQYF. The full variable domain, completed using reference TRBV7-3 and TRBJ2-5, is GAGVSQTPSNKVTEKGKYVELRCDPISGHTALYWYRQSLGQGPEFLIYFQGTGAADDSGLPNDRFFAVRPEGSVSTLKIQRTERGDSAVYLCASSPSSQGAGETQYFGPGTRLLVL.

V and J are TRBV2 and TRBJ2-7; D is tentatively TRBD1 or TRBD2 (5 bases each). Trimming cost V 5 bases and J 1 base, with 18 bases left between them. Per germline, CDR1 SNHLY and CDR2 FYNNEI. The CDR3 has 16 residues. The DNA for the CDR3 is TGTGCCAGCAGTTTATACCGGGACGGATTTTCCTACGAGCAGTACTTC. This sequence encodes CASSLYRDGFSYEQYF.

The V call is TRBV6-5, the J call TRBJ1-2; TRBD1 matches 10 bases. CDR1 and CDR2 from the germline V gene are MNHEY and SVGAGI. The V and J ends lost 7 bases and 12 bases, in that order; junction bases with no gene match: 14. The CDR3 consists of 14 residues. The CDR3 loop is CASTNSGTGVNNTF. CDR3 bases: TGTGCCAGCACCAACTCCGGGACAGGGGTTAACAACACCTTC.

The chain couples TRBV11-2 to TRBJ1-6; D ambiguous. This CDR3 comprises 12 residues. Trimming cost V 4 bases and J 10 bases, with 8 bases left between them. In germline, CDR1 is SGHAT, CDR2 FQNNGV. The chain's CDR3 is CASSYSQSPLHF. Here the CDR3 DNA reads TGTGCCAGCAGCTATTCTCAGTCACCCCTCCACTTT.

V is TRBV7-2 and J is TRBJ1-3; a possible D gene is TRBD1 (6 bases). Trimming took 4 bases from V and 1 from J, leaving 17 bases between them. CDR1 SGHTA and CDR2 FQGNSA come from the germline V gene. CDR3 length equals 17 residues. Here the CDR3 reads CASSYGGSRGSGNTIYF. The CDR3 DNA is TGTGCCAGCAGCTACGGAGGAAGCAGGGGTTCTGGAAACACCATATATTTT. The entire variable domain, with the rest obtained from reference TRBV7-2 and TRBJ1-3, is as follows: GAGVSQSPSNKVTEKGKDVELRCDPISGHTALYWYRQSLGQGLEFLIYFQGNSAPDKSGLPSDRFSAERTGGSVSTLTIQRTQQEDSAVYLCASSYGGSRGSGNTIYFGEGSWLTVV.

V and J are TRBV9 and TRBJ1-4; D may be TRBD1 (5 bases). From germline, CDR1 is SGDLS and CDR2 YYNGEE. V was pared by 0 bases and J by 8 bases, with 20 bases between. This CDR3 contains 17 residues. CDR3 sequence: CASSVEDRVRRDEKLFF. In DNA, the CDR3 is TGTGCCAGCAGCGTAGAAGATCGGGTCAGAAGGGACGAAAAACTGTTTTTT. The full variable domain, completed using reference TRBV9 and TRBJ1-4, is DSGVTQTPKHLITATGQRVTLRCSPRSGDLSVYWYQQSLDQGLQFLIQYYNGEERAKGNILERFSAQQFPDLHSELNLSSLELGDSALYFCASSVEDRVRRDEKLFFGSGTQLSVL.

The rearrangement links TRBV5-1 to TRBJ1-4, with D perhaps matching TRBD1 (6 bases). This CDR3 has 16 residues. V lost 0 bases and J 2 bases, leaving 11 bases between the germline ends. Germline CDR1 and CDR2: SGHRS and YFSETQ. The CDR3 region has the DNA TGCGCCAGCAGCTTGGTTGGGGGGCGGACTAATGAAAAACTGTTTTTT. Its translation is CASSLVGGRTNEKLFF.

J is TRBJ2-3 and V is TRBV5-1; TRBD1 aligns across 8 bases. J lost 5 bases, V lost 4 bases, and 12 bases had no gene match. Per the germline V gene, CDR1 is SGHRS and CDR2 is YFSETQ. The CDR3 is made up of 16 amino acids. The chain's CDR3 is CASSGGNRQGRDTQYF. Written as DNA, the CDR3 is TGCGCCAGCAGCGGGGGAAACCGACAGGGGAGAGATACGCAGTATTTT.

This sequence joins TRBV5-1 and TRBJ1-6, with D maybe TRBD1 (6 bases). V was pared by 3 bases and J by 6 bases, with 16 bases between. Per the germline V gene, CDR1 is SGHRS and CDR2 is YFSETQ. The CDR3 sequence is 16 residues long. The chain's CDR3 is CASSWAGQGGNSPLHF. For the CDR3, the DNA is TGCGCCAGCAGCTGGGCAGGTCAAGGGGGTAATTCACCCCTCCACTTT.